These T cell receptor beta chains were read from a single sample in a study of T cells in localized non-small cell lung cancer. Assay used: immunoSEQ multiplex PCR; TCRdb lists only in-frame clones, some missing. The repertoire holds roughly 3,200 clones, with approximately 30% as singletons. The sample consisted of lung tumor tissue, taken before any cancer treatment. These receptors came from a man aged 35 to 69 with stage III lung adenocarcinoma. CDR3s include the opening cysteine and the closing phenylalanine or tryptophan. A D gene is named only where the DNA matches it firmly. Some rows mark clone size as missing; the rest say once, few, many or name a class of expanded clone.

-,-,TRBV7-5,TRBJ1-2,CASSLNTGGIGGYTF,TGTGCCAGCAGCTTAAATACAGGGGGCATAGGAGGCTACACCTTC
TRBD2,once,TRBV19,TRBJ2-2,CASSPPAGATGELFF,TGTGCCAGTAGCCCCCCAGCGGGAGCAACCGGGGAGCTGTTTTTT
-,few,TRBV6-8,TRBJ2-2,CAISFTAGELFF,TGTGCCATCAGTTTTACGGCCGGGGAGCTGTTTTTT
TRBD1,few,TRBV11-3,TRBJ1-3,CASSPRGQMGNTIYF,TGTGCCAGCAGCCCGAGGGGGCAGATGGGAAACACCATATATTTT
-,-,TRBV28,TRBJ2-2,CASSFYEGIGSRAAGELFF,TGTGCCAGCAGTTTCTATGAGGGGATCGGGAGCCGAGCGGCCGGGGAGCTGTTTTTT
TRBD1,few,TRBV28,TRBJ1-2,CASSPRDRSGYTF,TGTGCCAGCAGCCCCCGGGACAGATCTGGCTACACCTTC
TRBD1,-,TRBV6-8,TRBJ1-2,CASRQQGGSGYTF,TGTGCCAGCAGACAACAGGGGGGCAGTGGCTACACCTTC
-,few,TRBV11-3,TRBJ1-6,CASLFPGSYNSPLHF,TGTGCCAGCCTATTTCCAGGCTCCTATAATTCACCCCTCCACTTT
-,-,TRBV18,TRBJ2-2,CASSPQAGELFF,TGTGCCAGCTCACCACAGGCCGGGGAGCTGTTTTTT
-,few,TRBV6-8,TRBJ1-1,CASSQDGLAAFF,TGTGCCAGCAGTCAGGACGGACTAGCAGCTTTCTTT
-,few,TRBV9,TRBJ1-5,CASRPQGNQPQHF,TGTGCCAGCAGACCACAGGGCAATCAGCCCCAGCATTTT
-,few,TRBV30,TRBJ2-5,CAWSGILLGAQLSQYF,TGTGCCTGGAGTGGAATCTTACTAGGCGCCCAGTTGTCCCAGTACTTC
-,-,TRBV11-3,TRBJ1-1,CASSLSGMNTEAFF,TGTGCCAGCAGCTTGTCAGGTATGAACACTGAAGCTTTCTTT
-,-,TRBV6-8,TRBJ2-3,CASSPSWTASTDTQYF,TGTGCCAGCAGTCCGAGTTGGACAGCCAGCACAGATACGCAGTATTTT
-,few,TRBV9,TRBJ1-2,CASSSTGSPNYGYTF,TGTGCCAGCAGCTCCACAGGATCTCCTAACTATGGCTACACCTTC
-,-,TRBV6-8,TRBJ1-2,CASSRSDRFSDGYTF,TGTGCCAGCAGTCGATCCGACAGGTTTTCTGATGGCTACACCTTC
TRBD2,-,TRBV6-8,TRBJ2-3,CASSQTSGASTDTQYF,TGTGCCAGCAGCCAAACTAGCGGGGCTAGCACAGATACGCAGTATTTT
-,-,TRBV4-1,TRBJ2-3,CASSQDQGTTQYF,TGCGCCAGCAGCCAGGATCAGGGAACTACGCAGTATTTT
-,-,TRBV28,TRBJ2-3,CASKNEGLTDTQYF,TGTGCCAGCAAGAACGAGGGCTTAACAGATACGCAGTATTTT
-,-,TRBV6-8,TRBJ2-2,CASSYSLGGDTGELFF,TGTGCCAGCAGTTACTCTCTCGGGGGCGACACCGGGGAGCTGTTTTTT
-,-,TRBV28,TRBJ1-5,CASGTSYRVRQPQHF,TGTGCCAGCGGAACATCATACAGGGTCCGTCAGCCCCAGCATTTT
-,once,TRBV5-1,TRBJ1-4,CASSLNVATEKLFF,TGCGCCAGCAGCTTGAACGTAGCTACTGAAAAACTGTTTTTT
-,few,TRBV28,TRBJ1-2,CASSPGGADNINYGYTF,TGTGCCAGCAGTCCCGGGGGCGCGGATAACATTAACTATGGCTACACCTTC
-,medium-sized,TRBV6-8,TRBJ2-7,CASRLRDRPYEQYF,TGTGCCAGCAGACTCCGGGACCGACCGTACGAGCAGTACTTC
-,few,TRBV6-8,TRBJ1-2,CASCWSDRPIYGYTF,TGTGCCAGCTGCTGGAGCGACAGGCCTATATATGGCTACACCTTC
-,few,TRBV6-8,TRBJ2-3,CASSYGGTGTDTQYF,TGTGCCAGCAGTTACGGCGGGACGGGCACAGATACGCAGTATTTT
-,-,TRBV19,TRBJ2-1,CASRSDPSREQFF,TGTGCCAGTAGATCTGACCCCTCCCGGGAGCAGTTCTTC
TRBD1,-,TRBV19,TRBJ1-6,CASSLTGGAGPLHF,TGTGCCAGTAGTCTCACAGGGGGCGCTGGACCCCTCCACTTT
TRBD1,-,TRBV28,TRBJ1-4,CASSPNRGRWDEKLFF,TGTGCCAGCAGTCCGAACAGGGGGCGCTGGGATGAAAAACTGTTTTTT
TRBD2,-,TRBV30,TRBJ2-1,CAWSLDRGLARLNEQFF,TGTGCCTGGAGTCTAGATCGGGGACTAGCGCGACTCAATGAGCAGTTCTTC
TRBD1,-,TRBV29-1,TRBJ2-1,CSGGTGTGNEQFF,TGCAGCGGCGGGACAGGCACAGGCAATGAGCAGTTCTTC
-,large,TRBV6-8,TRBJ1-1,CASRGAEPLNTEAFF,TGTGCCAGCCGAGGTGCAGAACCCCTGAACACTGAAGCTTTCTTT
TRBD1,-,TRBV6-8,TRBJ2-1,CASSPLGGQGYNEQFF,TGTGCCAGCAGTCCCCTCGGGGGACAGGGCTATAATGAGCAGTTCTTC
-,few,TRBV11-3,TRBJ1-2,CASSLDWTQAVVYGYTF,TGTGCCAGCAGCTTAGATTGGACCCAGGCGGTAGTCTATGGCTACACCTTC
-,once,TRBV29-1,TRBJ2-4,CSVVVPGPGYRKNIQYF,TGCAGCGTTGTTGTCCCCGGACCAGGGTATAGAAAAAACATTCAGTACTTC
-,few,TRBV2,TRBJ1-6,CASSYRPANSPLHF,TGTGCCAGCAGCTATCGTCCTGCGAATTCACCCCTCCACTTT
-,-,TRBV28,TRBJ2-3,CASSPRAGSTDTQYF,TGTGCCAGCAGTCCCCGGGCAGGTAGCACAGATACGCAGTATTTT
TRBD2,few,TRBV25-1,TRBJ2-1,CASSELRGTSGNEQFF,TGTGCCAGCAGTGAACTCCGAGGGACTAGTGGAAATGAGCAGTTCTTC
-,-,TRBV6-8,TRBJ2-1,CASSYRDRSNEQFF,TGTGCCAGCAGTTACCGCGACAGAAGTAATGAGCAGTTCTTC
-,-,TRBV28,TRBJ2-6,CASSFTEGSSGANVLTF,TGTGCCAGCAGTTTTACGGAGGGGAGCTCTGGGGCCAACGTCCTGACTTTC
-,-,TRBV29-1,TRBJ2-3,CSVLVGQTTDTQYF,TGCAGCGTCCTAGTGGGGCAGACCACAGATACGCAGTATTTT
TRBD1,-,TRBV28,TRBJ1-5,CASSKGQGDQPQHF,TGTGCCAGCAGTAAGGGACAGGGGGATCAGCCCCAGCATTTT
-,few,TRBV6-8,TRBJ1-1,CASSYANTEAFF,TGTGCCAGCAGTTATGCGAACACTGAAGCTTTCTTT
TRBD2,few,TRBV19,TRBJ2-1,CASLGREERYNEQFF,TGTGCCAGCCTCGGGCGGGAGGAACGCTACAATGAGCAGTTCTTC
-,-,TRBV19,TRBJ2-3,CASRPHHGSGLGTDTQYF,TGTGCCAGTAGACCCCACCACGGCAGTGGGTTGGGCACAGATACGCAGTATTTT
TRBD1,-,TRBV11-3,TRBJ1-5,CASSLGQGVEQPQHF,TGTGCCAGCAGCTTGGGTCAGGGGGTCGAACAGCCCCAGCATTTT
TRBD1,medium-sized,TRBV7-2,TRBJ1-2,CASSPGQDYGYTF,TGTGCCAGCAGCCCGGGACAGGACTATGGCTACACCTTC
-,few,TRBV11-3,TRBJ1-2,CASSLGINLYGYTF,TGTGCCAGCAGCTTAGGCATAAACCTCTATGGCTACACCTTC
-,-,TRBV6-8,TRBJ1-1,CASSEIGTVAFF,TGTGCCAGCAGTGAGATAGGGACGGTGGCTTTCTTT
-,-,TRBV11-3,TRBJ2-2,CASSLGLKTGELFF,TGTGCCAGCAGCTTAGGTTTGAAAACCGGGGAGCTGTTTTTT
-,few,TRBV6-8,TRBJ2-7,CASSPRTPTYEQYF,TGTGCCAGCAGTCCTAGGACACCTACCTACGAGCAGTACTTC
TRBD1,-,TRBV6-8,TRBJ2-5,CASSGTGQSGIFYQETQYF,TGTGCCAGCAGTGGAACGGGACAGAGTGGCATTTTTTACCAAGAGACCCAGTACTTC
-,large,TRBV19,TRBJ2-1,CASSIVSGYNEQFF,TGTGCCAGTAGTATAGTTTCAGGGTATAATGAGCAGTTCTTC
-,-,TRBV12-2,TRBJ1-4,CASRQSSTNEKLFF,TGTGCCAGTCGACAGAGCTCAACTAATGAAAAACTGTTTTTT
-,-,TRBV5-1,TRBJ1-1,CASSLEGGAAQAFF,TGCGCCAGCAGCTTGGAGGGGGGGGCGGCGCAAGCTTTCTTT
-,-,TRBV15,TRBJ1-3,CATSRGRPSGNTIYF,TGTGCCACCAGCAGAGGCAGGCCCTCTGGAAACACCATATATTTT
TRBD2,-,TRBV14,TRBJ2-7,CASSDPGTSVVEQYF,TGTGCCAGCAGCGATCCCGGGACTAGCGTCGTCGAGCAGTACTTC
TRBD1,-,TRBV29-1,TRBJ2-3,CSVGQGESTDTQYF,TGCAGCGTGGGACAGGGCGAAAGCACAGATACGCAGTATTTT
-,-,TRBV10-2,TRBJ1-1,CASGRLNTEAFF,TGCGCCAGCGGTCGACTGAACACTGAAGCTTTCTTT
-,-,TRBV5-1,TRBJ2-5,CASTWGYRNQETQYF,TGCGCCAGCACCTGGGGCTACAGGAACCAAGAGACCCAGTACTTC